Listed below are T cell receptor beta chains from one sample, sequenced in a study of response to subunit inactivated influenza vaccine. From the RT-PCR reads, TCRdb called clonotypes with MiXCR, one entry per CDR3 protein. The data contain 450,000 to 600,000 distinct CDR3 sequences, 16% of them singletons. The sample was CD4+ T cells sorted from PBMCs, taken roughly 24 months after vaccination. These receptors all stem from a man between 45 and 75 years old who received an inactivated influenza vaccine. Both conserved end residues are part of each CDR3. D genes are given only for firm matches. A row's size may be missing; if present it is once, few, many or a size class.

d_call j_call clone_size v_call cdr3_nt cdr3_aa
NA TRBJ1-2 few TRBV7-6 TGTGCCAGCAGCGCCGCGAGAAGCTATGGCTACACCTTC CASSAARSYGYTF
TRBD2 TRBJ2-5 NA TRBV5-1 TGCGCCAGCAGCTTGGGGGAGGGCCAGAAGACCCAGTACTTC CASSLGEGQKTQYF
NA TRBJ2-5 few TRBV20-1 TGCAGTGCTATAAGCAGGGCCGAGACCCAGTACTTC CSAISRAETQYF
NA TRBJ1-2 few TRBV20-1 TGCAGTGCTCCACCTCCTAACTATGGCTACACCTTC CSAPPPNYGYTF
NA TRBJ2-7 NA TRBV12-3/TRBV12-4 TGTGCCAGCAGTCCCGAACACAAAGGTCCCTACGAGCAGTACTTC CASSPEHKGPYEQYF
NA TRBJ2-2 many TRBV5-1 TGCGCCAGCAGCTTATCAGGGGCTTACACCGGGGAGCTGTTTTTT CASSLSGAYTGELFF
TRBD1 TRBJ1-2 few TRBV29-1 TGCAGCGTGGATGGGACAGGGACCCTGAGTGGCTACACCTTC CSVDGTGTLSGYTF
TRBD2 TRBJ2-3 few TRBV5-1 TGCGCCAGCAGCACGGGACTAGTCGGCACAGATACGCAGTATTTT CASSTGLVGTDTQYF
TRBD2 TRBJ2-1 NA TRBV20-1 TGCAGTGCTAGAGATCGCACTAGCGGAAGCTCCTACAATGAGCAGTTCTTC CSARDRTSGSSYNEQFF
NA TRBJ1-1 NA TRBV20-1 TGCAGTGCTAGCCTGGGGGACACTGAAGCTTTCTTT CSASLGDTEAFF
TRBD2 TRBJ2-4 few TRBV4-3 TGCGCCAGCAGCCAAGATCCGATCGCGGGGGGCCAGTGGGCCAAAAACATTCAGTACTTC CASSQDPIAGGQWAKNIQYF
TRBD1 TRBJ1-5 few TRBV20-1 TGCAGTGCTAGAGATTCGGGACCGGGGGGACAGAGCAATCAGCCCCAGCATTTT CSARDSGPGGQSNQPQHF
NA TRBJ1-1 NA TRBV5-5 TGTGCCAGCAGCTTGGGGTGGAGAAATGAAGCTTTCTTT CASSLGWRNEAFF
NA TRBJ2-1 many TRBV12-3/TRBV12-4 TGTGCCAGCACGCCGGGACCAACGGGTGAGCAGTTCTTC CASTPGPTGEQFF
NA TRBJ2-3 NA TRBV10-3 TGTGCCATCGGGAACACAGATACGCAGTATTTT CAIGNTDTQYF
NA TRBJ2-1 NA TRBV4-2 TGTGCCAGCAGCACTGGTAGCGTAGATGAGCAGTTCTTC CASSTGSVDEQFF
TRBD2 TRBJ2-3 NA TRBV20-1 TGCAGTGCTAGAGTGGGGGGAGGGAACACAGATACGCAGTATTTT CSARVGGGNTDTQYF
TRBD2 TRBJ2-7 few TRBV9 TGTGCCAGCAGCGTAGGACCGGGACTAGCGGGAAAGTACGAGCAGTACTTC CASSVGPGLAGKYEQYF
TRBD1 TRBJ2-7 NA TRBV20-1 TGCAGTGCTAGAGATAGGACAGGGAAATACGAGCAGTACTTC CSARDRTGKYEQYF
TRBD2 TRBJ2-1 NA TRBV20-1 TGCAGTGCTAGGAGATATCCTAGCGGGAGTGGGAATGAGCAGTTCTTC CSARRYPSGSGNEQFF